This T cell receptor (beta chain) was profiled in a study of radiotherapy plus CTLA-4 blockade in lung cancer. Turning to the study itself: Objective responses were observed in more than 15% of patients, and disease control was achieved by just over 30%.

The sample holds a few counts of this clone. What it binds is unknown. TCRdb's table, derived via immunoSEQ multiplex PCR, lists solely in-frame clones and lacks some. The sample lists 43,000 or so clones, 55% to 80% seen once, with 3% to 4% in the top ten. V gave up 4 bases and J gave up 0 bases; unmatched junction bases: 3. The CDR3 totals 16 residues. Germline V gene sequence: CDR1 MNHNY, CDR2 SVGAGI (reference sequence). Those with chemo-refractory metastatic non-small-cell lung cancer were treated with focal radiation combined with CTLA-4 blockade using ipilimumab. Regarding the study as a whole: Peripheral blood showed expansion of tumor-derived TCR clones after radiotherapy and ipilimumab. Reported findings show early blood T cell clone dynamics, with interferon-beta, best predicted response.

Sequenced material: peripheral blood, taken from a patient treated with radiotherapy plus ipilimumab. The gene calls are TRBV6-6 and TRBJ2-3; 11 nucleotides line up with TRBD2. This TCR derives from a human donor with non-small cell lung cancer who had a complete response to radiotherapy plus ipilimumab. As DNA, the CDR3 is TGTGCCAGCAGTTCCCGACTAGCGGGGAGCACAGATACGCAGTATTTT. Translation gives CASSSRLAGSTDTQYF.